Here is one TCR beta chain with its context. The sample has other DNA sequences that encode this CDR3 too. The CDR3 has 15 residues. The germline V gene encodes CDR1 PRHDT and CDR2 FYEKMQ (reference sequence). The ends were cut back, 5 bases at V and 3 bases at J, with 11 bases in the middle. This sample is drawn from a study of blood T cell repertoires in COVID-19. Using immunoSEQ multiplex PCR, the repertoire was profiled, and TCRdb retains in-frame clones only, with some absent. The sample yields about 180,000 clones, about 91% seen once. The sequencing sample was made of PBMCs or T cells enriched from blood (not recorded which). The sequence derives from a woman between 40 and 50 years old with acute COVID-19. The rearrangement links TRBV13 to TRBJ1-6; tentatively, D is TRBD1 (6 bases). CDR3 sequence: CASSLDRSYNSPLHF. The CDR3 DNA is TGTGCCAGCAGCCTAGACAGGAGCTATAATTCACCCCTCCACTTT.